This T cell receptor (beta chain) was obtained from a study of CDR3 diversity in severe acne. This clonotype turned up a few times. TCRdb ran MiXCR on the PCR reads and lists one entry per CDR3 protein. The table includes 65,000 to 95,000 distinct CDR3 sequences, under 65% detected once. The TCR was taken from a male donor in good health, without acne. The sequencing sample was made of blood.

The CDR3 DNA is TGCAGTGCTAGAGCCAGGGAGGTAGCAGAGACCCAGTACTTC. This encodes CSARAREVAETQYF. The chain is built from TRBV20-1 and TRBJ2-5; D might be TRBD2 (6 bases). CDR1 is DFQATT, CDR2 SNEGSKA, per germline (reference sequence). The CDR3 has 14 amino acids. V was clipped by 1 base and J by 4 bases, with 13 bases between them.